The sequence of this TCR beta chain was determined in a study of blood T cell repertoires in COVID-19. Across the study: Samples of COVID-19 (acute and convalescent) were obtained from the United States, Italy and Spain. T cells, B-cell-depleted T cells, or PBMCs supplied cDNA or gDNA.

The junction had 9 bases not matched to a gene; V was cut back by 6 bases and J by 4 bases. Germline CDR1 is SNHLY and CDR2 is FYNNEI. The CDR3 is made up of 15 amino acids. The authors' processing: The assay estimated nucleated cells by amplifying reference gene primers. Sequencing was performed with immunoSEQ multiplex PCR; in TCRdb, only in-frame clones are kept and a portion is missing. The DNA gave D and trimming, while V, J and clone size come from that table. Altogether 200,000 to 250,000 clones are present, 82% being singletons, with the ten largest covering 4% to 6%. This chain connects TRBV2 to TRBJ1-2; 9 bases map to TRBD1. The sequence derives from a woman of 80 years or more with active or convalescent COVID-19. Source material: peripheral blood. The DNA of the CDR3 is TGTGCCAGCAGGGGTCCCGGGACAGGGAGCTATGGCTACACCTTC. The encoded protein is CASRGPGTGSYGYTF.